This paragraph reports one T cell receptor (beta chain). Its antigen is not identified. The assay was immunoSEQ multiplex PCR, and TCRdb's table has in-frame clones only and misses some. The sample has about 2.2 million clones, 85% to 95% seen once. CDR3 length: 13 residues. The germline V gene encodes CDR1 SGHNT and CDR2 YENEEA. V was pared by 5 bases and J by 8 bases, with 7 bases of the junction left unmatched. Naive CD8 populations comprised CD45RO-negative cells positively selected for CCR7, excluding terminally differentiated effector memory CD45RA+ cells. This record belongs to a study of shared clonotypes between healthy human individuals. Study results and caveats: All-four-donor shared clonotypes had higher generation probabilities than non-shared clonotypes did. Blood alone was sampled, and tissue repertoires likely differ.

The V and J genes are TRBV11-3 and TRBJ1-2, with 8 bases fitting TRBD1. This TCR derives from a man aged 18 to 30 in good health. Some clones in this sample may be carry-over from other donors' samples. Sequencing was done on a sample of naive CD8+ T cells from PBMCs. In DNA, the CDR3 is TGTGCCAGCAGCGACCGGACAGGGAACGGCTACACCTTC. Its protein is CASSDRTGNGYTF.